This section outlines one TCR beta chain sequence together with its context. The specificity of this receptor is unknown. Base qualities were left out, and no much larger clone turns up one base away. The sample belongs to a study of T cell responses to AZD1222 COVID-19 vaccine (dated by TCRdb to the early 2020s). Study-level background: TCR sequencing was performed for 230 to 250 trial participants, of whom approximately 200 were given two doses of AZD1222 and around 26 were given two doses of MenACWY control vaccine. Trial participants were enrolled into age subgroups of 18-55, 56-69 and 70-plus years, which contained 148, 28 and 57 TCR-sequenced participants, respectively.

CDR1 and CDR2 are read off the germline V gene as MGHDK and SYGVNS. V is reduced by 3 bases and J by 5 bases, leaving a spacing of 11 bases between them. Its CDR3 holds 14 amino acids, cysteine through phenylalanine. Only the CDR3 part of the read is kept: 42 bases, read in frame from the first base. The investigation overall reported the following: Vaccine-associated CD4 TCRs spanned the whole spike protein, with dominant responses in regions 160-218 and 743-854. The 56-69-year group was small, and its depth increase did not reach significance, likely because of low power. Conclusions about previously exposed vaccinees were limited because only 5 or 6 AZD1222 recipients were SARS-CoV-2 seropositive at baseline. Because no day 14 peak-response samples were available, repertoires were characterized only after the peak T cell response. A significant rise in spike-specific TCR breadth and depth was observed after two AZD1222 doses relative to day 0 and relative to MenACWY recipients. Participants were mostly white British, with more females than males. The authors suggested clonal diversity may have been underestimated. Nearly half of unique spike-specific TCRs reportedly recognized epitopes outside regions mutated in the B.1.351 and B.1.1.7 variants.

The CDR3 regions of human TCRbeta chains were subjected to immunosequencing. The study's own analysis went as follows. TCRs in the repertoires were compared against a reference library of SARS-CoV-2-specific TCRs that had been generated with the MIRA antigen-specificity platform. Breadth meant the fraction of unique TCRs that were SARS-CoV-2-associated, whereas depth meant the fraction of total T cells that were SARS-CoV-2-associated. Each spike-specific TCR was assigned to its reactive spike region and to a CD4 or CD8 class using the MIRA data. Log10-transformed breadth and depth values were compared by one-way ANOVA with Sidak's multiple comparisons tests. The immuneACCESS repertoire file appears here via TCRdb, limited to in-frame rearrangements. These files lack a portion of the clones; in checked studies, under half of the deficit traces to unresolved V genes, and the cause of the others is not known. V and J calls and clone size are copied from that table; D and trimming were computed from the DNA. The sample data list around 50,000 clones, and about 91% of these were observed just once. Approximately 5.3% of the sample lies in the top ten.

The label giving this sample's time point can be read as: about 28 days (+/-7) after the second vaccine dose. AZD1222 recipients given second doses at about 4 weeks or at about 12 weeks were pooled, since spike-specific TCR depth and breadth were not found to differ between the two schedules. Vaccinee samples were obtained from the UK trials COV001 and COV002, which included a single-blind randomized controlled phase 2/3 trial of AZD1222 (ChAdOx1 nCoV-19) in healthy adults. For TCRbeta chain sequencing, PBMC samples were collected from trial participants at day 0 and at day 28 after the second dose.

The sample consisted of peripheral blood, taken 28 days after the second AZD1222 dose. The receptor's source is an adult who received the AZD1222 COVID-19 vaccine. The rearranged segments are TRBV25-1 and TRBJ1-5; the D gene is possibly TRBD1, with 5 bases matching. The nucleotides are TGTGCCAGCAGTGACAGGGTAGCGCATCAGCCCCAGCATTTT. Its amino acids are CASSDRVAHQPQHF. Joined to the reference TRBV25-1 and TRBJ1-5 proteins, this CDR3 gives the full variable domain: EADIYQTPRYLVIGTGKKITLECSQTMGHDKMYWYQQDPGMELHLIHYSYGVNSTEKGDLSSESTVSRIRTEHFPLTLESARPSHTSQYLCASSDRVAHQPQHFGDGTRLSIL.